This note documents a single T cell receptor (beta chain) sequence. Its antigen remains unknown. The junction does not match germline at one end; this may be a read error. From 500 to 600 ng of total RNA, TCR beta-specific cDNA was reverse-transcribed using a constant-region primer. Three nested multiplex PCR rounds, a slightly modified ARM-PCR method, built the TCR beta libraries. Investigators reported that the first two PCR rounds, at 10 cycles each, used TRBV1-TRBV30 forward primers with a C-beta reverse primer. One entry per CDR3 protein results from TCRdb running MiXCR on the multiplex PCR reads. The sample consists of around 70,000 distinct CDR3 sequences, more than 60% of them appearing once. This record belongs to a study of tumor-infiltrating lymphocytes in primary liver carcinoma. General study points: The study found only about 8-24% of top clones in all five tumor regions. Among the pair types, tumor region pairs showed more overlap than tumor-adjacent and tumor-blood pairs.

CDR1 and CDR2 from the germline V gene are WNHNN and SYGVQD (reference sequence). This CDR3 is built from 14 residues. Both RNA and DNA were isolated together from around 20-30 mg of bulk tissue that had not been sorted. Tumor regions sampled: superior, inferior, left, right poles, and centre. The origin of this receptor is a man aged 40-50 years with primary liver carcinoma and hepatitis B virus infection. The sequencing sample was made of liver tumor tissue from sampling region 4. Subset in this sample: tumor region T4, right-lateral pole. The gene calls are TRBV10-1 and TRBJ2-7; TRBD1 might be the D (6 bases). The CDR3 bases are TGCGCCAGCCGTGAGACAGGCGCCTCCTACGAGCAGTACTTC. This translates into CASRETGASYEQYF.